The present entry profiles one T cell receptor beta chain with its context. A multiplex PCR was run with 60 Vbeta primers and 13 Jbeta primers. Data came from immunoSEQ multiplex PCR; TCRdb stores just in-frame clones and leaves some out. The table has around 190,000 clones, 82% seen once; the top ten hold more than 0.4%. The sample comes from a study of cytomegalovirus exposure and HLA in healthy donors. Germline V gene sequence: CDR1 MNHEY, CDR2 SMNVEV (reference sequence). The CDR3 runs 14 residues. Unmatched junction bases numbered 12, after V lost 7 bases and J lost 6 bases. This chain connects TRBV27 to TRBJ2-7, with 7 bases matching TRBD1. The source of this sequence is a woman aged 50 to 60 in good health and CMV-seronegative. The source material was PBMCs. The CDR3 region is CASTSPGQSIEQYF. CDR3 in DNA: TGTGCCAGCACCTCCCCGGGACAGAGCATCGAGCAGTACTTC.